The 24 T cell receptor beta chains reported below all come from one sample, sequenced in a study of PD-1 blockade in classical Hodgkin lymphoma. Exposure to brentuximab vedotin varied, and each patient had relapsed following autologous stem cell transplantation. Profiled with immunoSEQ multiplex PCR; TCRdb holds only in-frame clones, not every one. The data hold about 97,000 clones, with approximately 90% observed a single time. The sequences come from peripheral blood mononuclear cells (PBMCs), collected before the second cycle of nivolumab. The receptors shown here come from a human donor with classical Hodgkin lymphoma.

The chain recombines TRBV27 with TRBJ1-5; D gene uncertain. The germline gives CDR1 MNHEY, CDR2 SMNVEV (reference sequence). The CDR3 is 13 residues long. Trimming took off 5 bases at V and 4 bases at J, with 9 bases between the two ends. The CDR3 DNA follows: TGTGCCAGCAGTCTGGGGTGGAATCAGCCCCAGCATTTT. It specifies CASSLGWNQPQHF.

The chain employs TRBV7-9 and TRBJ1-2, with unresolved D. Trimming cost V 5 bases and J 4 bases, with 8 bases left between them. Germline V gene sequence: CDR1 SEHNR, CDR2 FQNEAQ (reference sequence). The CDR3 spans 12 residues. CDR3 sequence reads: CASSTGIYGYTF. CDR3 bases: TGTGCCAGCAGCACCGGGATCTATGGCTACACCTTC.

The rearrangement links TRBV28 to TRBJ2-7; D perhaps matches TRBD1 (5 bases). V lost 6 bases and J lost 6, with 27 bases in between. The CDR3 is made up of 17 amino acids. The germline V gene encodes CDR1 MDHEN and CDR2 SYDVKM. The CDR3 loop is CASSRRWGAPALREQYF. DNA of the CDR3: TGTGCCAGCAGCCGCAGATGGGGCGCACCAGCTCTACGCGAGCAGTACTTC.

The J gene is TRBJ1-2, the V gene TRBV5-4; D may be TRBD1 (5 bases). The germline gives CDR1 SGHNT, CDR2 YYREEE (reference sequence). Trimming stripped 6 bases from V and 10 bases from J, with 19 bases between. The CDR3 sequence is 13 residues long. As DNA, the CDR3 is TGTGCCAGCACCCGTTTGGGAACAGGCCACTACACCTTC. It encodes CASTRLGTGHYTF. Full variable domain (remainder filled in from reference TRBV5-4 and TRBJ1-2): ETGVTQSPTHLIKTRGQQVTLRCSSQSGHNTVSWYQQALGQGPQFIFQYYREEENGRGNFPPRFSGLQFPNYSSELNVNALELDDSALYLCASTRLGTGHYTFGSGTRLTVV.

The V and J genes are TRBV5-8 and TRBJ2-1, with 8 nucleotides matching TRBD1. Germline lookup yields CDR1 SGHTS and CDR2 YDEGEE. Trimming cost V 3 bases and J 4 bases; bases outside gene matches: 9. The CDR3 extends over 16 amino acids. Here the CDR3 DNA reads TGTGCCAGCAGCTCCACCGGGACAGGAACATACAATGAGCAGTTCTTC. Its translation: CASSSTGTGTYNEQFF.

The chain couples TRBV6-6 to TRBJ1-2; D not resolved. V was pared by 6 bases and J by 4 bases, with 9 bases between. Germline CDR1 and CDR2: MNHNY and SVGAGI (reference sequence). CDR3 length: 12 amino acids. The CDR3 sequence: CASSPAGYGYTF. For the CDR3, the DNA is TGTGCCAGCAGCCCCGCCGGCTATGGCTACACCTTC.

A single count supports this clone. Other DNA sequences in the sample encode the same CDR3. The V gene is TRBV27, the J gene TRBJ2-7; D is perhaps TRBD1 (6 bases). The CDR3 extends over 11 amino acids. Germline values: CDR1 MNHEY, CDR2 SMNVEV (reference sequence). V was trimmed by 7 bases and J by 4 bases, leaving 8 bases between them. The CDR3 spells CASIRGYEQYF. CDR3 bases: TGTGCCAGCATAAGGGGGTACGAGCAGTACTTC.

The chain has TRBV28 and TRBJ2-5, with 7 bases fitting TRBD1. Germline CDR1 reads MDHEN; CDR2 reads SYDVKM. The CDR3 is made up of 15 amino acids. V lost 7 bases to trimming and J lost 4 bases; unmatched junction nucleotides: 12. DNA for the CDR3: TGTGCCAGCATCACTCCGAGGGGGCGAACAGAGACCCAGTACTTC. It translates to CASITPRGRTETQYF.

The chain links TRBV7-3 to TRBJ2-2; 9 nucleotides align to TRBD1. CDR3 length equals 15 residues. CDR1 is SGHTA and CDR2 is FQGTGA in the germline V gene. The junction had 6 bases not matched to a gene; V was cut back by 6 bases and J by 4 bases. This CDR3 reads CASSPGQGRTGELFF. Here the CDR3 DNA reads TGTGCCAGCAGTCCAGGACAGGGGCGCACCGGGGAGCTGTTTTTT.

The V call is TRBV28, the J call TRBJ1-6; no definite D call. Germline CDR1 reads MDHEN; CDR2 reads SYDVKM. The CDR3 sequence is 13 residues long. V was pared by 3 bases and J by 11 bases, with 11 bases between. In nucleotides, the CDR3 is TGTGCCAGCAGTTTCCGATTTGTTGCACCCCTCCACTTT. This gives the protein CASSFRFVAPLHF.

This rearrangement joins TRBV13 to TRBJ1-3; D remains unclear. The CDR3 has 15 residues. V lost 3 bases, J lost 6 bases, and 15 bases lay in between. From germline, CDR1 is PRHDT and CDR2 FYEKMQ (reference sequence). CDR3 sequence: CASSFGGASINTIYF. The CDR3 DNA sequence: TGTGCCAGCAGCTTTGGCGGAGCGAGTATAAACACCATATATTTT.

V is TRBV18 and J is TRBJ2-2; 10 bases agree with TRBD2. CDR3 length: 16 residues. Germline CDR1 and CDR2: KGHSH and LQKENI. J lost 0 bases, V lost 3 bases, and 1 base had no gene match. CDR3 sequence reads: CASSPSGGTNTGELFF. The DNA of the CDR3 is TGTGCCAGCTCACCTAGCGGGGGGACGAACACCGGGGAGCTGTTTTTT.

DNA of the CDR3: TGCGCCAGCAGCTTGACTAGCAGTTTCAATGAGCAGTTCTTC. This encodes CASSLTSSFNEQFF. The chain joins TRBV5-1 to TRBJ2-1, with a tentative D call TRBD2 (6 bases). The V gene's germline CDR1 is SGHRS and CDR2 YFSETQ. The CDR3 contains 14 residues. Trimming left V 1 base short and J 6 bases short, with 11 bases between.

The CDR3 nucleotides read TGCGCCAGCAGCTGGGTGACAGGAACCTACGAGCAGTACTTC. It translates to CASSWVTGTYEQYF. The chain recombines TRBV5-1 with TRBJ2-7; possible D gene TRBD1, 6 bases. The germline gives CDR1 SGHRS, CDR2 YFSETQ. Trimming shortened V by 3 bases and J by 2 bases, and 12 bases separated the two germline ends. CDR3 length: 14 amino acids.

V usage is TRBV5-4 and J usage is TRBJ2-3; maybe TRBD1 (5 bases). This CDR3 spans 14 amino acids. Germline loops: CDR1 SGHNT, CDR2 YYREEE (reference sequence). Trimming cost V 3 bases and J 4 bases, with 12 bases left between them. The chain's CDR3 is CASSWWGSSDTQYF. In DNA, the CDR3 is TGTGCCAGCAGCTGGTGGGGCAGCTCAGATACGCAGTATTTT.

V and J are TRBV7-8 and TRBJ1-6; 7 bases line up with TRBD1. The germline V gene has CDR1 SGHVS and CDR2 FQNEAQ. This CDR3 has 15 amino acids. The V gene end was trimmed by 5 bases and the J gene end by 7 bases; junction bases not matched to a gene: 8. The CDR3 region is CASSLDRAFNSPLHF. The DNA for the CDR3 is TGTGCCAGCAGCCTCGACAGGGCCTTCAATTCACCCCTCCACTTT.

This chain links TRBV6-1 with TRBJ1-1; no clear D gene. This CDR3 is 12 amino acids long. Germline V CDR1 and CDR2: MNHNS, SASEGT. Between the trimmed V and J ends, which lost 0 bases and 11 bases, there was a span of 10 bases. The CDR3 DNA reads TGTGCCAGCAGTGAAGCGCTTCCTAGGGCTTTCTTT. Translated: CASSEALPRAFF.

The chain employs TRBV10-1 and TRBJ1-5; D gene uncertain. V gave up 2 bases and J gave up 0 bases, with 2 bases separating them. This CDR3 region has 13 residues. Germline V CDR1 and CDR2: WNHNN, SYGVQD (reference sequence). The CDR3 reads CASSENSNQPQHF. In DNA, the CDR3 is TGCGCCAGCAGTGAGAATAGCAATCAGCCCCAGCATTTT.

This chain joins TRBV30 and TRBJ2-7, with 8 bases matching TRBD1. The CDR3 loop spans 13 amino acids. Germline CDR1 and CDR2: GTSNPN and SVGIG (reference sequence). V was clipped by 5 bases and J by 5 bases; unmatched bases: 8. The CDR3 bases are TGTGCCTGGGGACCAGACAGGGGCGACGAGCAGTACTTC. Translated, it gives CAWGPDRGDEQYF.

This rearrangement joins TRBV9 to TRBJ1-1; 9 bases fit TRBD1. The CDR3 extends over 18 amino acids. V lost 3 bases, J lost 2 bases, and 14 bases stayed unmatched. In germline, CDR1 is SGDLS, CDR2 YYNGEE. In nucleotides, the CDR3 is TGTGCCAGCAGCGCCAACCCCGGGACAGGGAGTGATAACACTGAAGCTTTCTTT. It codes for CASSANPGTGSDNTEAFF.

In its sample, this clone was seen once. The chain is built from TRBV7-9 and TRBJ2-7, with D perhaps TRBD2 (5 bases). This CDR3 region has 14 residues. Per germline, CDR1 SEHNR and CDR2 FQNEAQ (reference sequence). V shed 5 bases and J shed 2 bases, with 13 bases lying between them. The CDR3 sequence: CASSQETRAYEQYF. Here the CDR3 DNA reads TGTGCCAGCAGCCAGGAAACTAGGGCCTACGAGCAGTACTTC.

The J gene is TRBJ2-7, the V gene TRBV5-1; D not resolved. Looked up from germline, CDR1 is SGHRS and CDR2 is YFSETQ. CDR3 length: 14 residues. V lost 0 bases, J lost 0 bases, and 7 bases lay in between. The CDR3 region is CASSLERHSYEQYF. CDR3 DNA: TGCGCCAGCAGCTTGGAACGACACTCCTACGAGCAGTACTTC.

The CDR3 DNA follows: TGTGCCAGCAGCCTAGGGACTAATAATCAGCCCCAGCATTTT. This sequence encodes CASSLGTNNQPQHF. The V gene is TRBV7-9, the J gene TRBJ1-5; TRBD1 might be the D (5 bases). The length of the CDR3 is 14 residues. Germline CDR1 SEHNR, CDR2 FQNEAQ (reference sequence). Deletions cut 5 bases from V and 4 bases from J, with 12 bases between.

The chain combines TRBV11-3 with TRBJ2-7; no reliable D call. Trimming shortened V by 2 bases and J by 4 bases, and 12 bases separated the two germline ends. The CDR3 loop spans 14 amino acids. CDR1 SGHNT and CDR2 YENEEA come from the germline V gene. Here the CDR3 DNA reads TGTGCCAGCAGCTTAACAGCAGGTTCGTACGAGCAGTACTTC. Translation: CASSLTAGSYEQYF.